Listed here are 31 T cell receptor beta chains from one sample, sequenced in a study of OX40 agonist ivuxolimab in advanced cancers. Sequencing was performed with immunoSEQ multiplex PCR; in TCRdb, only in-frame clones are kept and a portion is missing. The sample contains roughly 71,000 clones, 91% of which appear only once. This specimen was CD4+ or CD8+ T cells sorted from blood, taken in a trial of the OX40 agonist ivuxolimab. These receptor sequences come from an adult with an advanced solid tumor such as melanoma, head and neck, liver or kidney cancer.

The V and J genes are TRBV28 and TRBJ2-1; D possibly uses TRBD1 or TRBD2 (5 bases each). Germline CDR1 MDHEN, CDR2 SYDVKM. The CDR3 is made up of 23 amino acids. V lost 6 bases to trimming and J lost 7 bases, with 43 bases between them. CDR3 coding DNA: TGTGCCAGCAGCTTAACAACGCCTGGACAAGCTCTATTCACCTCGGGGACCGGGAATGAGCAGTTCTTC. It specifies CASSLTTPGQALFTSGTGNEQFF.

V usage is TRBV10-3 and J usage is TRBJ1-1; unclear D gene. The V end was cut by 7 bases, the J end by 5 bases, with 14 bases between. The CDR3 covers 13 residues. Germline V gene lookup returns CDR1 ENHRY and CDR2 SYGVKD. The CDR3: CAITGSERTEAFF. CDR3 DNA: TGTGCCATCACGGGTTCTGAGAGGACTGAAGCTTTCTTT.

V is TRBV7-3 and J is TRBJ1-2; perhaps TRBD1 as D (6 bases). V dropped 5 bases and J dropped 7 bases, with 14 bases sitting between them. Per germline, CDR1 SGHTA and CDR2 FQGTGA. This CDR3 is built from 13 residues. The DNA of the CDR3 is TGTGCCAGCAGCGCACAGGGCAGGGGTGGCTACACCTTC. Translated, it gives CASSAQGRGGYTF.

The chain has TRBV19 and TRBJ2-7, with D hard to call. CDR1 is LNHDA and CDR2 is SQIVND in the germline V gene (reference sequence). The V end lost 2 bases, the J end lost 3 bases, and 11 bases lay between the germline ends. The CDR3 is 14 residues long. CDR3 bases: TGTGCCAGTAGTATAAGGGCGAACTTCTACGAGCAGTACTTC. It specifies CASSIRANFYEQYF.

The V and J genes are TRBV5-1 and TRBJ1-1, with unresolved D. The V and J ends lost 1 base and 7 bases respectively, with 11 bases between them. The CDR3 has 13 amino acids. In germline, CDR1 is SGHRS, CDR2 YFSETQ. The DNA of the CDR3 is TGCGCCAGCAGCTTGACGTCAGTGGGTGAAGCTTTCTTT. Translated, it gives CASSLTSVGEAFF.

The V gene is TRBV15, the J gene TRBJ2-5; 15 positions match TRBD2. The CDR3 has 16 residues. V lost 4 bases and J lost 5; bases outside the gene matches: 5. Germline CDR1 LNHNV, CDR2 YYDKDF (reference sequence). The CDR3 DNA is TGTGCCACCAGCATAACCGGGACTAGCGGGAGGGAGACCCAGTACTTC. Encoded protein: CATSITGTSGRETQYF. Supplemented by reference TRBV15 and TRBJ2-5, the full variable domain reads DAMVIQNPRYQVTQFGKPVTLSCSQTLNHNVMYWYQQKSSQAPKLLFHYYDKDFNNEADTPDNFQSRRPNTSFCFLDIRSPGLGDTAMYLCATSITGTSGRETQYFGPGTRLLVL.

V is TRBV9 and J is TRBJ2-7; 12 positions agree with TRBD2. Germline V gene sequence: CDR1 SGDLS, CDR2 YYNGEE. This CDR3 is built from 14 residues. Trimming removed 4 bases from V and 4 bases from J; junction bases left unmatched: 3. The CDR3 coding sequence is TGTGCCAGCAGCCCCGGGACTAGCGGGTACGAGCAGTACTTC. Residues: CASSPGTSGYEQYF. Full variable domain (remainder filled in from reference TRBV9 and TRBJ2-7): DSGVTQTPKHLITATGQRVTLRCSPRSGDLSVYWYQQSLDQGLQFLIQYYNGEERAKGNILERFSAQQFPDLHSELNLSSLELGDSALYFCASSPGTSGYEQYFGPGTRLTVT.

The rearrangement links TRBV13 to TRBJ2-1; 13 nucleotides agree with TRBD2. Looked up from germline, CDR1 is PRHDT and CDR2 is FYEKMQ (reference sequence). CDR3 size: 16 residues. V gave up 5 bases and J gave up 2 bases; unmatched junction bases: 3. CDR3: CASSIGLAGAYNEQFF. The CDR3, as DNA: TGTGCCAGCAGCATTGGACTAGCGGGAGCCTACAATGAGCAGTTCTTC.

This clone appeared a single time. The gene calls are TRBV19 and TRBJ2-1; TRBD2 matches 7 bases. The CDR3 is 13 residues long. Germline CDR1 reads LNHDA; CDR2 reads SQIVND (reference sequence). V gave up 3 bases and J gave up 8 bases; unmatched junction bases: 4. CDR3: CASSIDREDEQFF. Here the CDR3 DNA reads TGTGCCAGTAGTATCGATCGGGAGGATGAGCAGTTCTTC.

The chain uses TRBV6-1 and TRBJ2-5; D possibly matches TRBD1 or TRBD2 (5 bases each). CDR3 length: 14 residues. V lost 6 bases, J lost 2 bases, and 13 bases lay in between. Germline CDR1 is MNHNS and CDR2 is SASEGT. Written as DNA, the CDR3 is TGTGCCAGCAGCGACGGGGCAGAACAAGAGACCCAGTACTTC. It encodes CASSDGAEQETQYF.

This chain uses TRBV19 with TRBJ1-1; perhaps TRBD1 as D (5 bases). The V and J ends lost 10 bases and 0 bases respectively, with 15 bases between them. The CDR3 length is 14 residues. From germline, CDR1 is LNHDA and CDR2 SQIVND (reference sequence). CDR3 in amino acids: CAIQPGRVNTEAFF. The CDR3 DNA follows: TGTGCCATCCAACCAGGGCGGGTGAACACTGAAGCTTTCTTT.

This rearrangement joins TRBV18 to TRBJ2-3; D could derive from TRBD1 or TRBD2 (6 bases each). The V gene lost 0 bases and the J gene lost 2 bases, with 12 bases spanning the gap. CDR3 length: 16 residues. Looked up from germline, CDR1 is KGHSH and CDR2 is LQKENI. The CDR3 reads CASSPPMGGVTDTQYF. Here the CDR3 DNA reads TGTGCCAGCTCACCACCGATGGGGGGCGTCACAGATACGCAGTATTTT.

This sequence joins TRBV6-5 and TRBJ2-7, with TRBD2 identical over 7 bases. Germline assignment: CDR1 MNHEY and CDR2 SVGAGI. The CDR3 runs 14 residues. J lost 4 bases, V lost 6 bases, and 9 bases had no gene match. CDR3: CASSPGTNSYEQYF. The CDR3 nucleotides are TGTGCCAGCAGCCCCGGGACTAACTCATACGAGCAGTACTTC.

CDR3 sequence: CASSFYSGNSYEQYF. The DNA of the CDR3 is TGTGCCAGCAGTTTTTATAGCGGGAACTCCTACGAGCAGTACTTC. The rearrangement links TRBV28 to TRBJ2-7, with 8 nucleotides matching TRBD2. J gave up 0 bases and V 3 bases, and 4 bases lay outside the gene matches. In germline, CDR1 is MDHEN, CDR2 SYDVKM. This CDR3 has 15 amino acids.

The J gene is TRBJ2-6, the V gene TRBV13; D possibly corresponds to TRBD2 (6 bases). V was pared by 5 bases and J by 1 base, with 9 bases between. The germline V gene encodes CDR1 PRHDT and CDR2 FYEKMQ (reference sequence). This CDR3 spans 15 amino acids. DNA of the CDR3: TGTGCCAGCAGCCCAGGGACTTCTGGGGCCAACGTCCTGACTTTC. Translating it yields CASSPGTSGANVLTF.

This chain connects TRBV7-6 to TRBJ2-7, with D uncertain. Trimming took 5 bases from V and 2 from J, leaving 16 bases between them. Germline V gene lookup returns CDR1 SGHVS and CDR2 FNYEAQ. This CDR3 spans 15 amino acids. CDR3 sequence (DNA): TGTGCCAGCAGCCCCGACCCCGGGCGAGCCTACGAGCAGTACTTC. Its protein product is CASSPDPGRAYEQYF. Using reference TRBV7-6 and TRBJ2-7 for the parts outside the CDR3, the full variable domain is GAGVSQSPRYKVTKRGQDVALRCDPISGHVSLYWYRQALGQGPEFLTYFNYEAQQDKSGLPNDRFSAERPEGSISTLTIQRTEQRDSAMYRCASSPDPGRAYEQYFGPGTRLTVT.

V gene TRBV7-8 combines with J gene TRBJ2-7; no reliable D call. The CDR3 extends over 14 amino acids. Germline CDR1 reads SGHVS; CDR2 reads FQNEAQ. V lost 7 bases and J lost 1, with 14 bases in between. CDR3 loop: CASTSEGPSYEQYF. The CDR3 DNA is TGTGCCAGCACCTCTGAAGGGCCGTCCTACGAGCAGTACTTC. The full variable domain, with the rest looked up from reference TRBV7-8 and TRBJ2-7, is GAGVSQSPRYKVAKRGQDVALRCDPISGHVSLFWYQQALGQGPEFLTYFQNEAQLDKSGLPSDRFFAERPEGSVSTLKIQRTQQEDSAVYLCASTSEGPSYEQYFGPGTRLTVT.

The chain joins TRBV10-2 to TRBJ2-1; D may be TRBD2 (6 bases). The germline V and J ends were trimmed by 0 bases and 0 bases, with 6 bases remaining between them. This CDR3 has 15 amino acids. Germline assignment: CDR1 WSHSY and CDR2 SAAADI. The chain's CDR3 is CASSESRGSYNEQFF. The CDR3 nucleotides read TGCGCCAGCAGTGAGTCGCGGGGCTCCTACAATGAGCAGTTCTTC.

The table lists this clone with a count of one. This sequence joins TRBV7-9 and TRBJ2-3; TRBD2 matches at 10 bases. Losses at the gene ends were 3 bases for V and 0 bases for J; bases not matched to a gene: 3. This CDR3 is built from 16 residues. Germline V gene lookup returns CDR1 SEHNR and CDR2 FQNEAQ (reference sequence). The CDR3, as DNA: TGTGCCAGCAGCTTCAAGGGACTAGCGAGCACAGATACGCAGTATTTT. Translated, it gives CASSFKGLASTDTQYF.

The gene calls are TRBV15 and TRBJ2-5; D call uncertain. V gave up 5 bases and J gave up 0 bases, with 7 bases separating them. This CDR3 contains 13 residues. Germline values: CDR1 LNHNV, CDR2 YYDKDF (reference sequence). The CDR3 sequence is CATSFPHQETQYF. The CDR3 DNA reads as TGTGCCACCAGCTTCCCCCACCAAGAGACCCAGTACTTC.

The V call is TRBV27, the J call TRBJ1-1, with D possibly matching TRBD1 (5 bases). Germline values: CDR1 MNHEY, CDR2 SMNVEV (reference sequence). V was clipped by 5 bases and J by 5 bases, with 9 bases between them. The CDR3 runs 12 residues. The CDR3 DNA reads as TGTGCCAGCAGTGGGGGTCAGACTGAAGCTTTCTTT. Translating gives CASSGGQTEAFF.

The chain is built from TRBV9 and TRBJ1-2; D might be TRBD1 (5 bases). Germline V CDR1 and CDR2: SGDLS, YYNGEE. Deletions cut 0 bases from V and 3 bases from J, with 15 bases between. This CDR3 has 16 residues. The CDR3 protein is CASSVATGTPDYGYTF. CDR3 coding DNA: TGTGCCAGCAGCGTAGCTACAGGAACTCCTGACTATGGCTACACCTTC.

The chain couples TRBV15 to TRBJ2-7; no firm D call. V was shortened by 0 bases and J by 6 bases, with 9 bases between the two germline ends. This CDR3 spans 13 amino acids. CDR1 and CDR2 (germline): LNHNV, YYDKDF (reference sequence). In nucleotides, the CDR3 is TGTGCCACCAGCAGAGAATACCCGGGCGAGCAGTACTTC. Encoded protein: CATSREYPGEQYF. Variable domain in full (rest from reference TRBV15 and TRBJ2-7): DAMVIQNPRYQVTQFGKPVTLSCSQTLNHNVMYWYQQKSSQAPKLLFHYYDKDFNNEADTPDNFQSRRPNTSFCFLDIRSPGLGDTAMYLCATSREYPGEQYFGPGTRLTVT.

V and J are TRBV19 and TRBJ2-5; 7 bases align to TRBD1. The CDR3 extends over 14 amino acids. Germline V gives CDR1 LNHDA, CDR2 SQIVND (reference sequence). Trimming cost V 7 bases and J 0 bases; bases outside gene matches: 5. The CDR3: CASNQDRNQETQYF. CDR3 in DNA: TGTGCCAGTAACCAGGACAGGAACCAAGAGACCCAGTACTTC.

The V gene is TRBV7-9, the J gene TRBJ2-7; no clear D. Trimming removed 5 bases at V and 3 bases at J, with 11 bases between. The germline V gene has CDR1 SEHNR and CDR2 FQNEAQ (reference sequence). The CDR3 length is 13 residues. The CDR3 DNA follows: TGTGCCAGCAGCGCCATCACAGACTACGAGCAGTACTTC. As protein: CASSAITDYEQYF. Using reference TRBV7-9 and TRBJ2-7 for the parts outside the CDR3, the full variable domain is DTGVSQNPRHKITKRGQNVTFRCDPISEHNRLYWYRQTLGQGPEFLTYFQNEAQLEKSRLLSDRFSAERPKGSFSTLEIQRTEQGDSAMYLCASSAITDYEQYFGPGTRLTVT.

This clone was detected a few times. The chain links TRBV6-5 to TRBJ1-3; D is ambiguous. This CDR3 is 15 amino acids long. Germline values: CDR1 MNHEY, CDR2 SVGAGI. V lost 5 bases, J lost 0 bases, and 11 bases lay in between. The CDR3 DNA is TGTGCCAGCAGTCCCGAGGACCGCTCTGGAAACACCATATATTTT. This sequence encodes CASSPEDRSGNTIYF.

In regard to this clone: Within the sample, other DNA sequences also encode this same CDR3. CDR3: CASSLGGSYEQYF. The CDR3 nucleotides read TGTGCCAGCAGCTTAGGGGGTTCCTACGAGCAGTACTTC. The chain employs TRBV27 and TRBJ2-7; TRBD1 might be the D (6 bases). Trimming cost V 6 bases and J 1 base, with 10 bases left between them. Germline CDR1 reads MNHEY; CDR2 reads SMNVEV (reference sequence). CDR3 length equals 13 residues.

This clone was counted once. The junction does not match germline at one end; this may be a read error. The chain carries TRBV9 and TRBJ2-7; 11 bases line up with TRBD1. CDR3 length equals 15 residues. Germline assignment: CDR1 SGDLS and CDR2 YYNGEE. The CDR3 region has the DNA TGTGCCAGCAGCGCGACCTCCGGACAGGGGGCGATTCCAAACTTC. Translated: CASSATSGQGAIPNF. The whole variable domain, remainder taken from reference TRBV9 and TRBJ2-7, is DSGVTQTPKHLITATGQRVTLRCSPRSGDLSVYWYQQSLDQGLQFLIQYYNGEERAKGNILERFSAQQFPDLHSELNLSSLELGDSALYFCASSATSGQGAIPNFGPGTRLTVT.

The rearrangement uses TRBV9 and TRBJ2-7; D gene ambiguous. V lost 0 bases and J 5 bases, leaving 12 bases between the germline ends. Germline V gives CDR1 SGDLS, CDR2 YYNGEE. This CDR3 contains 14 residues. CDR3 in DNA: TGTGCCAGCAGCGTAGATGTGGGTCGGCACGAGCAGTACTTC. This codes for CASSVDVGRHEQYF.

The chain couples TRBV19 to TRBJ2-1, with 8 bases aligning to TRBD2. This CDR3 is 14 amino acids long. V was pared by 11 bases and J by 4 bases, with 10 bases of the junction left unmatched. Germline V CDR1 and CDR2: LNHDA, SQIVND (reference sequence). CDR3 sequence: CASTSGRTYNEQFF. CDR3 nucleotides: TGTGCCTCCACCAGCGGGAGAACTTACAATGAGCAGTTCTTC.

The rearrangement uses TRBV28 and TRBJ2-3; the D gene is possibly TRBD2 (5 bases). This CDR3 region has 17 residues. The germline CDR1 and CDR2 sequences are MDHEN and SYDVKM. V lost 6 bases and J lost 3, with 22 bases in between. The CDR3 nucleotides are TGTGCCAGCAGCCGAGAGAGGGCGGACCTGGGGACAGATACGCAGTATTTT. Translated, it gives CASSRERADLGTDTQYF. The whole variable domain, filled in from reference TRBV28 and TRBJ2-3, reads DVKVTQSSRYLVKRTGEKVFLECVQDMDHENMFWYRQDPGLGLRLIYFSYDVKMKEKGDIPEGYSVSREKKERFSLILESASTNQTSMYLCASSRERADLGTDTQYFGPGTRLTVL.